The clone carrying this T cell receptor beta chain was seen a few times. Its specificity is not known. This entry belongs to a study of blood T cells in healthy people across ages. Regarding the study as a whole: TCR beta diversity, measured per million T cells, fell in a roughly linear way with age. Naive and antigen-experienced cells were not separated, limiting conclusive comparison.

V gave up 0 bases and J gave up 2 bases, with 6 bases separating them. Germline-derived CDR1 and CDR2 are MGHRA and YSYEKL. The CDR3 sequence is 14 residues long. Staff drew 9 to 10 milliliters of peripheral blood from each donor. With a J-beta primer mix and a sample-barcoded 5' primer, a second PCR ran about 6 to 11 cycles. Every individual sample yielded 2.5 million or more paired-end reads (each containing CDR3). TCRdb fed the 5' RACE reads into MiXCR, producing one record per CDR3 protein. This table has around 1,900,000 distinct CDR3 sequences, more than 35% appearing once. V gene TRBV4-1 combines with J gene TRBJ2-3; no clear D. Sequenced input: blood. This TCR came from a human donor in good health. The chain's CDR3 is CASSQDVATDTQYF. The CDR3 DNA reads TGCGCCAGCAGCCAAGATGTAGCCACAGATACGCAGTATTTT.